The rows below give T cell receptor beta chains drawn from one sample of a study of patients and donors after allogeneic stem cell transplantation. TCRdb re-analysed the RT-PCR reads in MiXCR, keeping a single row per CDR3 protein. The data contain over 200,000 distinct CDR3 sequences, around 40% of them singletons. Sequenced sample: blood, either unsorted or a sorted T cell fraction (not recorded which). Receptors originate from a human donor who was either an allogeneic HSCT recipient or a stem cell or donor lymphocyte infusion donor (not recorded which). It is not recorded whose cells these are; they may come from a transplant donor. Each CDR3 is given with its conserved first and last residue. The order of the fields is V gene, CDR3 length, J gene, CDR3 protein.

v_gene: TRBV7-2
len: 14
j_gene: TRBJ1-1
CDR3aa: CASSRQGFNTEAFF

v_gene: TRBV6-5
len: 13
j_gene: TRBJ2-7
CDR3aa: CASTNGGTYEQYF

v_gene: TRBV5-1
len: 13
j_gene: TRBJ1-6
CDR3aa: CASSEMENSPLHF

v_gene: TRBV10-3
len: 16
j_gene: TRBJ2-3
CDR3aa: CAIRTGETRRTDTQYF

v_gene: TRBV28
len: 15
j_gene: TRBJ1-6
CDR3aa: CASSLLGQGDSPLHF

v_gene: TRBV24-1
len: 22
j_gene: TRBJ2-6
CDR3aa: CATSDPKESAGGTPSGANVLTF

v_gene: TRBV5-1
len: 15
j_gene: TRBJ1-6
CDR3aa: CASSLAVLGNSPLHF

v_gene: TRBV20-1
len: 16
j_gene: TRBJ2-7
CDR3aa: CSASFAGQGVSREQYF

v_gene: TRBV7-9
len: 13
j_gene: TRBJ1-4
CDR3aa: CASSLRELEKLFF

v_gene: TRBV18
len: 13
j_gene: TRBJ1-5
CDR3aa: CASSWGTDQPQHF

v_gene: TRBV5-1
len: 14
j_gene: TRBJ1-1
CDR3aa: CASSRQVLNTEAFF

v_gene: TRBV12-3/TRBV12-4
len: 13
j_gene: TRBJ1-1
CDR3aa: CASRKTGGTEAFF

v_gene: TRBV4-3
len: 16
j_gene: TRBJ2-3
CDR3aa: CASSQEGRGGPDTQYF

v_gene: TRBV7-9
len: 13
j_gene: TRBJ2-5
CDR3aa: CASRRQGPETQYF

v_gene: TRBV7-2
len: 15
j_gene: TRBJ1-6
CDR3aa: CASSLGIAGNSPLHF

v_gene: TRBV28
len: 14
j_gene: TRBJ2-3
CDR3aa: CASSPPKGTDTQYF

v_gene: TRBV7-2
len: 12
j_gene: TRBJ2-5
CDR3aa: CASSSPYQTQYF

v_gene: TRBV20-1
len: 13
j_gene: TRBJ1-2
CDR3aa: CSARDLGNYGYTF

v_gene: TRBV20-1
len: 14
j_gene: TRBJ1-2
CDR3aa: CSARAGQQLYGYTF

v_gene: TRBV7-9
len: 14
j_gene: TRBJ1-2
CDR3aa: CASSPGAQYYGYTF

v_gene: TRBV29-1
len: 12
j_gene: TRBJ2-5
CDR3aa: CSGVTTRETQYF

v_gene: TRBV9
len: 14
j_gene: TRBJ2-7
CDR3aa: CASSVGVRPYEQYF

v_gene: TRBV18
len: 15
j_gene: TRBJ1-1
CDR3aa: CASQVKKGGNTEAFF

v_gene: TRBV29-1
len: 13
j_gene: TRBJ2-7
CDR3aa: CSVEVQGVHEQYF

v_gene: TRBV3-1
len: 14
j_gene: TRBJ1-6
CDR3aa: CASSHGTGGNPLHF

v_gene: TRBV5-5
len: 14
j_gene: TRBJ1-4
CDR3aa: CASSLRGSSEKLFF

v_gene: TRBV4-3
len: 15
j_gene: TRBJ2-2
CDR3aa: CASSLGGRGSGELFF

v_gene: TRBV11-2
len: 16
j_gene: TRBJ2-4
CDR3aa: CASSFLPTGVKNIQYF

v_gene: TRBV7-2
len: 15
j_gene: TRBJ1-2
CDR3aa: CASSRDSVANYGYTF

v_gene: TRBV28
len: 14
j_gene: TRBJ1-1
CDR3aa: CASDRNLGNTEAFF

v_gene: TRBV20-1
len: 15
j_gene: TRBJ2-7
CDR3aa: CSAPPRQRSSYEQYF

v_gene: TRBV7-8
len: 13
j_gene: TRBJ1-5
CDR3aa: CASSLVRGWAQHF

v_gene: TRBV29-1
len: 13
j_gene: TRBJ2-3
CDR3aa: CSVAHRGTDTQYF

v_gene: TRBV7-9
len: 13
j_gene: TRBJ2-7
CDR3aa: CASSLDRFYEQYF

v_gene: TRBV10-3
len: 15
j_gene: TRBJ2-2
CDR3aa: CAIMSGTENTGELFF

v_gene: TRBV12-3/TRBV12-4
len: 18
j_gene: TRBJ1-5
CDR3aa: CASSLAGQTRILDQPQHF

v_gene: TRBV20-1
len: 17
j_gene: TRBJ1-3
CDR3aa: CSASVTQGQIAGNTIYF

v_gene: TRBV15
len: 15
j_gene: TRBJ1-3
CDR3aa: CATSREGTFGNTIYF

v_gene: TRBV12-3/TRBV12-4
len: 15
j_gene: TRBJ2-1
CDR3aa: CASSTLWTGLNEQFF

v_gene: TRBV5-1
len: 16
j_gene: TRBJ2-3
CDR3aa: CASSLIMAGFGDTQYF

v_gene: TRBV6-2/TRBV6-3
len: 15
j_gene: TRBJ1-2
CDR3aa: CASSYTGELNYGYTF

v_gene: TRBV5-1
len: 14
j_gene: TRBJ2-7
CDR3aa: CASSLGQKSYEQYF

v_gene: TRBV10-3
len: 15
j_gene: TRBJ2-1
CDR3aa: CAISEGGLSYNEQFF

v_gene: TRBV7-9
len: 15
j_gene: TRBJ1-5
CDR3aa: CASSLFSDRWEPQHF

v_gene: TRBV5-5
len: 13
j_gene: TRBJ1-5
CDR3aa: CARGQGGNQPQHF

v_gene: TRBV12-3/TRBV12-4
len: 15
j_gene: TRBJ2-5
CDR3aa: CASSQGQGIQETQYF

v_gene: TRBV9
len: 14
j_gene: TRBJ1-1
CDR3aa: CASSVQGTNTEAFF

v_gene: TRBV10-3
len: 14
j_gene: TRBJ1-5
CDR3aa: CAISDNSGNQPQHF

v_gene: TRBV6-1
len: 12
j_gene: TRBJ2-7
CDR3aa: CASSEGAYEQYF

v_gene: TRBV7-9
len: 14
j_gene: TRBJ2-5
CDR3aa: CASIPPYSQETQYF